Following are 6 T cell receptor beta chains from one sample sequenced in a study of beta chain features in type 1 diabetes. Findings of the study overall: Patients with Type 1 diabetes showed moderately but significantly shorter TCRB CDR3s in all four CD4+ subsets.

Of the isolated RNA, all was reverse transcribed, and so the sequenced material was expressed TCRB transcripts. Some clones are missing from TCRdb's copy, which holds only in-frame ones; the method was immunoSEQ multiplex PCR. The sample gives 120,000 to 150,000 clones, 10% to 15% of which show up once; roughly 1.3% is in the top ten. No antigen has been identified for these receptors. The sample consisted of central memory CD4+ T cells from blood. Receptors originate from a man aged 18-30 years with type 1 diabetes.

This clone was counted only a few times. A much bigger clone sits one base away, suggesting this may be a read error. The CDR3 nucleotides are TGTGCCAGCAGCTTTGGTAGGAACACTGAAGCTTTCTTT. Amino acid sequence: CASSFGRNTEAFF. This chain connects TRBV7-6 to TRBJ1-1; D not resolved. The V and J ends lost 3 bases and 1 base respectively, with 6 bases between them. The germline CDR1 and CDR2 sequences are SGHVS and FNYEAQ. The CDR3 sequence is 13 residues long.

Here the CDR3 reads CASNSGGAGGETQYF. The CDR3 bases are TGTGCCAGCAATAGCGGGGGAGCCGGAGGAGAGACCCAGTACTTC. The chain carries TRBV6-1 and TRBJ2-5; 9 nucleotides agree with TRBD2. V shed 7 bases and J 4 bases; nucleotides not matched to a gene: 10. Germline CDR1 is MNHNS and CDR2 is SASEGT. This CDR3 is 15 amino acids long.

V and J are TRBV5-1 and TRBJ1-4; 8 nucleotides agree with TRBD1. V was clipped by 0 bases and J by 8 bases; unmatched bases: 6. The CDR3 sequence is 15 residues long. Germline V gene data show CDR1 as SGHRS and CDR2 as YFSETQ. CDR3 loop: CASSLAGQGSEKLFF. CDR3 in DNA: TGCGCCAGCAGCTTGGCCGGACAGGGAAGCGAAAAACTGTTTTTT.

The rearrangement links TRBV20-1 to TRBJ1-1, with D uncertain. This CDR3 spans 10 amino acids. The germline gives CDR1 DFQATT, CDR2 SNEGSKA (reference sequence). Trimming removed 8 bases from V and 3 bases from J, with 7 bases in between. The CDR3 DNA follows: TGCAGTAGCCGGGACACTGAAGCTTTCTTT. Translating gives CSSRDTEAFF.

Note on this clone: Other DNA sequences in this sample translate to the same CDR3. The chain carries TRBV5-1 and TRBJ2-7; TRBD1 agrees at 8 bases. This CDR3 is built from 14 residues. With 4 bases clipped from V and 2 bases from J, the junction kept 5 bases outside the gene matches. Per germline, CDR1 SGHRS and CDR2 YFSETQ. The CDR3 nucleotides read TGCGCCAGCAGCCCTGGACAGGGAGCCTACGAGCAGTACTTC. Protein product: CASSPGQGAYEQYF. Full variable domain (remainder filled in from reference TRBV5-1 and TRBJ2-7): KAGVTQTPRYLIKTRGQQVTLSCSPISGHRSVSWYQQTPGQGLQFLFEYFSETQRNKGNFPGRFSGRQFSNSRSEMNVSTLELGDSALYLCASSPGQGAYEQYFGPGTRLTVT.

This clone was seen only a few times. The rearrangement joins TRBV5-1 to TRBJ2-5, with D unclear. The CDR3 has 14 amino acids. The ends were cut back, 4 bases at V and 1 base at J, with 11 bases in the middle. The germline V gene encodes CDR1 SGHRS and CDR2 YFSETQ. The CDR3 is CASSQTTTQETQYF. The CDR3 DNA reads TGCGCCAGCAGCCAGACGACAACCCAAGAGACCCAGTACTTC.